A single sample gave rise to the 3 T cell receptor beta chains below, sequenced in a study of T cells in Graves' hyperthyroidism and ophthalmopathy. Amplified regions were TCR beta CDR3 sequences from RNA transcripts. Researchers ran a first-round RT-PCR on the TCR CDR3 using the HTBI primer set. TCRdb reanalysed the multiplex PCR reads using MiXCR and keeps one entry per CDR3 protein. The sample lists hundreds of thousands of distinct CDR3 sequences, roughly 20% occurring once. Sequenced input: blood. The receptors shown here come from a young man with Graves' ophthalmopathy.

This clonotype was found once. It may be a read error: a sequence one base away is much more abundant. The chain couples TRBV6-5 to TRBJ2-2; D may be TRBD1 or TRBD2 (5 bases each). Germline CDR1 MNHEY, CDR2 SVGAGI. Trimming left V 4 bases short and J 0 bases short, with 18 bases between. CDR3 length equals 18 residues. CDR3 residues: CASSLRKHGTPNTGELFF. DNA of the CDR3: TGTGCCAGCAGTTTGAGAAAGCATGGGACCCCGAACACCGGGGAGCTGTTTTTT.

This clonotype was recorded at least ten times. This chain joins TRBV28 and TRBJ2-1, with 12 bases aligning to TRBD2. The ends lost 6 bases at V and 4 bases at J; junction bases unmatched: 7. The CDR3 runs to 16 residues. In germline, CDR1 is MDHEN, CDR2 SYDVKM. The CDR3 spells CASRTLAGGDYNEQFF. CDR3 DNA sequence: TGTGCCAGCAGGACCCTAGCGGGAGGGGATTACAATGAGCAGTTCTTC.

This sequence joins TRBV5-6 and TRBJ2-5; possible D gene TRBD2, 6 bases. The CDR3 has 13 residues. V lost 1 base and J lost 3, with 7 bases in between. Per germline, CDR1 SGHDT and CDR2 YYEEEE. CDR3 residues: CASSLLAEETQYF. The DNA of the CDR3 is TGTGCCAGCAGCTTGTTAGCGGAAGAGACCCAGTACTTC.